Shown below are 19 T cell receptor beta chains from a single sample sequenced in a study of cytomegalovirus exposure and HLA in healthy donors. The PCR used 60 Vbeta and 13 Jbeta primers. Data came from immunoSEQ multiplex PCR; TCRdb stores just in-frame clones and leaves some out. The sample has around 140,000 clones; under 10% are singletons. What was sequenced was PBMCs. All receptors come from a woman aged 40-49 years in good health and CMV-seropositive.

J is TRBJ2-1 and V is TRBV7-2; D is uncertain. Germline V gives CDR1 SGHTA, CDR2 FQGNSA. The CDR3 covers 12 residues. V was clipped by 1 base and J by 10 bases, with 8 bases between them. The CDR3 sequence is CASSLGSAEQFF. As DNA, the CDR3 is TGTGCCAGCAGCTTAGGCAGCGCGGAGCAGTTCTTC.

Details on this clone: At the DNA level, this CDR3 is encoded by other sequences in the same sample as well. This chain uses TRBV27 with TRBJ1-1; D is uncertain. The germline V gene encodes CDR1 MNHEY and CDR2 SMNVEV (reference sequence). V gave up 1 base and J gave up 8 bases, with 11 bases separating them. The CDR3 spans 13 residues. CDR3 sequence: CASSLCGSCEAFF. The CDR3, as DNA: TGTGCCAGCAGTTTATGCGGGAGCTGCGAAGCTTTCTTT.

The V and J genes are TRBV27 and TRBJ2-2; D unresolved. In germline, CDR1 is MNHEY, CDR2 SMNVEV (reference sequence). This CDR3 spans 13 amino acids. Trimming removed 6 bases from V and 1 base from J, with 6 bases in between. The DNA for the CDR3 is TGTGCCAGCAGGGAGCAGAACACCGGGGAGCTGTTTTTT. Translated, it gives CASREQNTGELFF.

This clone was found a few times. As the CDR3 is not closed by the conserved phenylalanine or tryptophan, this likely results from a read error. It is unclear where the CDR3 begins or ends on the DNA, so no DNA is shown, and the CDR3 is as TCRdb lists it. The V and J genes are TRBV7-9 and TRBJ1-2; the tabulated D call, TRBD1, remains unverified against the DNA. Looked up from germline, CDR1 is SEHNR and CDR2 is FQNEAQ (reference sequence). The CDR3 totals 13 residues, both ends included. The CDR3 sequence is CASSLQGPRGYKV.

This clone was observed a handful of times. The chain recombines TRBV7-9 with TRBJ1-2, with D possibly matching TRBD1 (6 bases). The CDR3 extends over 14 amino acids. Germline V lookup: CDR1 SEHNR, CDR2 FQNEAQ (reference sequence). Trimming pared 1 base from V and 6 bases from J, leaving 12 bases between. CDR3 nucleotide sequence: TGTGCCAGCAGCTTAGGACAGGTCCGACATGGCTACACCTTC. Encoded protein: CASSLGQVRHGYTF. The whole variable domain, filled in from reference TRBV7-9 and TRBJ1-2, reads DTGVSQNPRHKITKRGQNVTFRCDPISEHNRLYWYRQTLGQGPEFLTYFQNEAQLEKSRLLSDRFSAERPKGSFSTLEIQRTEQGDSAMYLCASSLGQVRHGYTFGSGTRLTVV.

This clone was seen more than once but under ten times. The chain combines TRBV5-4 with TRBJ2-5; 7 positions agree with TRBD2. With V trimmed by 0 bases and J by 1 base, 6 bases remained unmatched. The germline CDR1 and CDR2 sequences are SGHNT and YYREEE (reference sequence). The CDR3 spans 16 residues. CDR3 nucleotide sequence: TGTGCCAGCAGCTTGGGAGTGTGGGGGGGCCAAGAGACCCAGTACTTC. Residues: CASSLGVWGGQETQYF.

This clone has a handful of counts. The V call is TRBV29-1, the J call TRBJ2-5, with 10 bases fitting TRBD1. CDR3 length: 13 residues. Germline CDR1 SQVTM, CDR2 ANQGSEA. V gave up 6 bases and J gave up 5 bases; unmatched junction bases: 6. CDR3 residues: CSVLRDRGETQYF. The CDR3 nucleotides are TGCAGCGTCCTCCGGGACAGGGGTGAGACCCAGTACTTC.

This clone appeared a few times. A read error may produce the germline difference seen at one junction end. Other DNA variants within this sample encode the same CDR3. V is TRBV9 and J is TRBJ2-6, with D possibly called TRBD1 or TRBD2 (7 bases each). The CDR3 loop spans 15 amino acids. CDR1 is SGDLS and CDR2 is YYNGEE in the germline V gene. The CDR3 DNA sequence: TGCGCCAGCAGCGGGACAGTTTCTGGGGCCAACGTCCTGACTTTC. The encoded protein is CASSGTVSGANVLTF.

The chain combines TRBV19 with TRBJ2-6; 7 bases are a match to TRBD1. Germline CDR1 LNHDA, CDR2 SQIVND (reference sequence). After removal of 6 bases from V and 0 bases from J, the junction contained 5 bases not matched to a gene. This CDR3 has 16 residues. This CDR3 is CASRDRPFSGANVLTF. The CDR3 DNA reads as TGTGCCAGTAGGGACAGGCCCTTCTCTGGGGCCAACGTCCTGACTTTC.

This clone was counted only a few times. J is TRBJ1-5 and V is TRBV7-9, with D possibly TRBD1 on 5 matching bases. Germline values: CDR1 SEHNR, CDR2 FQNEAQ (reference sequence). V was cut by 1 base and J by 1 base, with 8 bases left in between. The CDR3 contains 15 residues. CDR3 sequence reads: CASSLEGLSNQPQHF. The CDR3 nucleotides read TGTGCCAGCAGCTTAGAGGGGCTCAGCAATCAGCCCCAGCATTTT.

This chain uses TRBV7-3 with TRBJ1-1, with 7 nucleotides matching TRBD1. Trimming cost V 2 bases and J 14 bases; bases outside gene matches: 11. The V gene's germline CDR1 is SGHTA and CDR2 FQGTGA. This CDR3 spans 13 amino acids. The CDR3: CASSLHGTAKVFF. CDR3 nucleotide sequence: TGTGCCAGCAGCTTACATGGGACAGCTAAAGTGTTCTTT.

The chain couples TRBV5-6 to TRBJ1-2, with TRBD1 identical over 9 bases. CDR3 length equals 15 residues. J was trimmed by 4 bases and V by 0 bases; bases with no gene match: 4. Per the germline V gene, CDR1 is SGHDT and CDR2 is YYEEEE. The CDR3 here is CASSLGDREGYGYTF. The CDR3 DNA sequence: TGTGCCAGCAGCTTGGGGGACAGGGAAGGCTATGGCTACACCTTC.

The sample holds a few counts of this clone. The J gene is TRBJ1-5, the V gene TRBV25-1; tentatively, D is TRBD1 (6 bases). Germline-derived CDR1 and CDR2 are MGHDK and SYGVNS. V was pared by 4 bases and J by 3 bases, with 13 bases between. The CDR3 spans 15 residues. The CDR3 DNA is TGTGCCAGCAGTGGGACAGACCGACCCAATCAGCCCCAGCATTTT. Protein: CASSGTDRPNQPQHF.

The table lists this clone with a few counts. This CDR3 is CASSLAAGGYTGELFF. In nucleotides, the CDR3 is TGTGCCAGCAGCTTGGCCGCGGGGGGGTACACCGGGGAGCTGTTTTTT. The chain carries TRBV5-4 and TRBJ2-2; 9 bases are a match to TRBD2. The CDR3 has 16 residues. Germline V lookup: CDR1 SGHNT, CDR2 YYREEE (reference sequence). With V trimmed by 0 bases and J by 3 bases, 3 bases remained unmatched.

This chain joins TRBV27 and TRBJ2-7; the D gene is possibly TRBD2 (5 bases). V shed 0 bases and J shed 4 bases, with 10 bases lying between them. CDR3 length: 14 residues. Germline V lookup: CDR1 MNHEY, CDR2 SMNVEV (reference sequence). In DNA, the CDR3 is TGTGCCAGCAGTTTATCGATGGGGAGTTACGAGCAGTACTTC. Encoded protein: CASSLSMGSYEQYF.

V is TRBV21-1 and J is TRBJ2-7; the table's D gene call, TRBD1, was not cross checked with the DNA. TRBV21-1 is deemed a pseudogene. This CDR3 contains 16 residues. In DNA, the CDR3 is TGTGCCAGCAGCCAGGAGCCCGGGACAGGAACCTACGAGCAGTACTTC. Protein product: CASSQEPGTGTYEQYF.

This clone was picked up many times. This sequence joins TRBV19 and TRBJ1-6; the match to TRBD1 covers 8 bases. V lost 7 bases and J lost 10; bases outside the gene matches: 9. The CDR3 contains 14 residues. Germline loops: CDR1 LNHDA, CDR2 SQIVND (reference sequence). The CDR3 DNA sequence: TGTGCCAGTACCTACAGGGGGAGTAACTCACCCCTCCACTTT. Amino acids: CASTYRGSNSPLHF.

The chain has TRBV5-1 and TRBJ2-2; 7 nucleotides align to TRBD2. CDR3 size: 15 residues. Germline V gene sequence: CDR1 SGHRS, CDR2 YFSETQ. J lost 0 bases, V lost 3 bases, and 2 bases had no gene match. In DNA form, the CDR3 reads TGCGCCAGCAGCTGGGGGGGACCGAACACCGGGGAGCTGTTTTTT. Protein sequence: CASSWGGPNTGELFF.

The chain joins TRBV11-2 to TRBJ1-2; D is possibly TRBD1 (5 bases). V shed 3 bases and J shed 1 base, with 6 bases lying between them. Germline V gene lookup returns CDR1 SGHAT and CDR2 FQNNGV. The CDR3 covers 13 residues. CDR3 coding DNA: TGTGCCAGCAGCTTCCAGGGTAACTATGGCTACACCTTC. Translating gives CASSFQGNYGYTF.